A selection of T cell receptor beta chains follows, all from one sample in a study of cytomegalovirus exposure and HLA in healthy donors. Measured with immunoSEQ multiplex PCR; TCRdb has only the in-frame clones, and not every one. The table includes tens of thousands of clones, 70% to 80% detected once. Sequencing was performed on PBMCs. The receptors were sampled from a man aged 30 to 39 in good health and CMV-seronegative. Each CDR3 is given with its conserved first and last residue. D genes are given only for firm matches. Where a row states a size, it is once, few, many or the class of an expanded clone; other rows omit it.

d_call: TRBD1; v_call: TRBV15; j_call: TRBJ2-1; clone_size: -; cdr3_nt: TGTGCCACCAGCAACAGGGGGCTAGTCTACAATGAGCAGTTCTTC; cdr3_aa: CATSNRGLVYNEQFF
d_call: TRBD2; v_call: TRBV2; j_call: TRBJ2-7; clone_size: -; cdr3_nt: TGTGCCAGCAGTGAAAACCCGGGACTAGCGGGGGCGAGGGAGTACTTC; cdr3_aa: CASSENPGLAGAREYF
d_call: TRBD1; v_call: TRBV18; j_call: TRBJ1-4; clone_size: -; cdr3_nt: TGTGCCAGCTCACCGGGACAGACTAATGAAAAACTGTTTTTT; cdr3_aa: CASSPGQTNEKLFF
d_call: TRBD1; v_call: TRBV28; j_call: TRBJ2-7; clone_size: -; cdr3_nt: TGTGCCAGCAGTTCGCACCTCGGGAAGGGACAGGGGGCTCACGAGCAGTACTTC; cdr3_aa: CASSSHLGKGQGAHEQYF
d_call: -; v_call: TRBV5-1; j_call: TRBJ2-5; clone_size: few; cdr3_nt: TGCGCCAGCAGCCCGGAGGGGAGGCAAGAGACCCAGTACTTC; cdr3_aa: CASSPEGRQETQYF
d_call: -; v_call: TRBV28; j_call: TRBJ2-5; clone_size: once; cdr3_nt: TGTGCCACTTGGGCGCCGACACAAGAGACCCAGTACTTC; cdr3_aa: CATWAPTQETQYF
d_call: TRBD1; v_call: TRBV7-9; j_call: TRBJ1-1; clone_size: -; cdr3_nt: TGTGCCAGCAGCACACAGGGGGAACACACTGAAGCTTTCTTT; cdr3_aa: CASSTQGEHTEAFF
d_call: TRBD1; v_call: TRBV28; j_call: TRBJ1-3; clone_size: -; cdr3_nt: TGTGCCAGCAGGGGGGACAGGGCTGGAAACACCATATATTTT; cdr3_aa: CASRGDRAGNTIYF
d_call: -; v_call: TRBV30; j_call: TRBJ1-1; clone_size: -; cdr3_nt: TGTGCCTGGACCCCCGGGAGCCTGGGAGCTTTCTTT; cdr3_aa: CAWTPGSLGAFF
d_call: TRBD2; v_call: TRBV7-2; j_call: TRBJ2-1; clone_size: -; cdr3_nt: TGTGCCAGCAATCAATTGGGGGGACTAGTATACAATGAGCAGTTCTTC; cdr3_aa: CASNQLGGLVYNEQFF
d_call: -; v_call: TRBV7-9; j_call: TRBJ1-1; clone_size: -; cdr3_nt: TGTGCCAGCAGTCACGTAGCTGAAGCTTTCTTT; cdr3_aa: CASSHVAEAFF
d_call: -; v_call: TRBV19; j_call: TRBJ1-5; clone_size: -; cdr3_nt: TGTGCCAGTAGTATTTCTATTAGCAATCAGCCCCAGCATTTT; cdr3_aa: CASSISISNQPQHF
d_call: -; v_call: TRBV10-2; j_call: TRBJ1-6; clone_size: few; cdr3_nt: TGCGCCAGCAGTGAGTCGACGGGTTCACCCCTCCACTTT; cdr3_aa: CASSESTGSPLHF
d_call: -; v_call: TRBV7-9; j_call: TRBJ2-4; clone_size: -; cdr3_nt: TGTGCCAGCCTTTGGGGACCGGGGGACATTCAGTACTTC; cdr3_aa: CASLWGPGDIQYF
d_call: -; v_call: TRBV6-5; j_call: TRBJ1-2; clone_size: -; cdr3_nt: TGTGCCAGCAGTTACGGGGGGCGCGGGGGGCCATATGGCTACACCTTC; cdr3_aa: CASSYGGRGGPYGYTF
d_call: -; v_call: TRBV30; j_call: TRBJ1-1; clone_size: -; cdr3_nt: TGTGCCTACGCACGCGGACACATGAACACTGAAGCTTTCTTT; cdr3_aa: CAYARGHMNTEAFF
d_call: TRBD1; v_call: TRBV5-4; j_call: TRBJ2-2; clone_size: once; cdr3_nt: TGTGCCAGCAGCCGGACAGGGTTCGGGGAGCTGTTTTTT; cdr3_aa: CASSRTGFGELFF
d_call: TRBD2; v_call: TRBV5-6; j_call: TRBJ2-7; clone_size: -; cdr3_nt: TGTGCCAGCAGCTCCGGGACTAGCGGCTACGAGCAGTACTTC; cdr3_aa: CASSSGTSGYEQYF
d_call: TRBD2; v_call: TRBV5-1; j_call: TRBJ2-3; clone_size: -; cdr3_nt: TGCGCCAGCAGCTTGGGACTAGCGGGGGGCTACACAGATACGCAGTATTTT; cdr3_aa: CASSLGLAGGYTDTQYF
d_call: -; v_call: TRBV7-9; j_call: TRBJ1-5; clone_size: -; cdr3_nt: TGTGCCAGCAGCTCCCAAGGAGGTAGCAATCAGCCCCAGCATTTT; cdr3_aa: CASSSQGGSNQPQHF
d_call: -; v_call: TRBV6-5; j_call: TRBJ1-5; clone_size: -; cdr3_nt: TGTGCCAGCAGTACAGGGACCAATCAGCCCCAGCATTTT; cdr3_aa: CASSTGTNQPQHF
d_call: -; v_call: TRBV10-3; j_call: TRBJ2-7; clone_size: -; cdr3_nt: TGTGCCATCAGAAGGTTCAGGGAAAGCTCCTACGAGCAGTACTTC; cdr3_aa: CAIRRFRESSYEQYF
d_call: -; v_call: TRBV7-2; j_call: TRBJ2-2; clone_size: -; cdr3_nt: TGTGCCAGCAGCTTGAATAGCGGGAACACCGGGGAGCTGTTTTTT; cdr3_aa: CASSLNSGNTGELFF
d_call: TRBD1; v_call: TRBV6-1; j_call: TRBJ1-5; clone_size: -; cdr3_nt: TGTGCCAGCAGTGAAGGACGGGACAGCCAGAACAATCAGCCCCAGCATTTT; cdr3_aa: CASSEGRDSQNNQPQHF
d_call: TRBD1; v_call: TRBV6-5; j_call: TRBJ2-3; clone_size: -; cdr3_nt: TGTGCCAGCCAATTTGGAACAGGGGGCCCAGATACGCAGTATTTT; cdr3_aa: CASQFGTGGPDTQYF
d_call: -; v_call: TRBV30; j_call: TRBJ2-7; clone_size: -; cdr3_nt: TGTGCCTGGCAGACAGGGAGGCTCGGCTACGAGCAGTACTTC; cdr3_aa: CAWQTGRLGYEQYF
d_call: -; v_call: TRBV5-1; j_call: TRBJ2-2; clone_size: -; cdr3_nt: TGCGCCAGCAGCTTGGGAGAGGGGGCGAACACCGGGGAGCTGTTTTTT; cdr3_aa: CASSLGEGANTGELFF
d_call: -; v_call: TRBV7-9; j_call: TRBJ2-1; clone_size: few; cdr3_nt: TGTGCCAGCAGCTCCTACAGGGGAGGCAATGAGCAGTTCTTC; cdr3_aa: CASSSYRGGNEQFF
d_call: -; v_call: TRBV28; j_call: TRBJ1-5; clone_size: -; cdr3_nt: TGTGCCAGCAGTTTAAGTCCGTATGAGGTCCCTAATCAGCCCCAGCATTTT; cdr3_aa: CASSLSPYEVPNQPQHF
d_call: TRBD1; v_call: TRBV5-1; j_call: TRBJ2-1; clone_size: -; cdr3_nt: TGCGCCAGCAGAGATACAGGGGGCGGTTACAATGAGCAGTTCTTC; cdr3_aa: CASRDTGGGYNEQFF
d_call: -; v_call: TRBV29-1; j_call: TRBJ1-3; clone_size: -; cdr3_nt: TGCAGCGTTGATCGGGGAAACACCATATATTTT; cdr3_aa: CSVDRGNTIYF